The entry below gives a single T cell receptor (beta chain) sequence along with its context. The sample holds a few counts of this clone. The antigen it binds to is not known. A junction end diverges from the germline sequence, so it may reflect a read error. The library relied on the immunoSEQ multiplex PCR assay. The multiplex PCR relied on a mix of 60 forward primers for TCR Vbeta segments and 13 reverse primers for TCR Jbeta segments. A multiplex PCR assay on genomic DNA amplified the CDR3 region of rearranged TCR beta genes. On the Illumina HiSeq System, the amplified TCR beta libraries were sequenced as 87-base-pair reads. From the authors' description of their analysis: A later analysis tallied roughly 78 million unique TCR beta chains across the approximately 670 repertoires, and some 10 million of those chains were shared by two or more donors. To remove PCR and sequencing errors, raw reads were error-corrected and collapsed into unique sequences using a nearest-neighbor algorithm that merged closely related sequences. To assign V, D and J gene segments, CDR3 sequences were aligned to IMGT reference sequences. For a sequence to be retained, at least a six-nucleotide match to both a V gene segment and a J gene segment was required. Rearrangements were called productive when the CDR3 lacked stop codons and stayed in frame with V and J; all others were non-productive. CDR3 was defined by IMGT convention, running from the second conserved V-encoded cysteine to the conserved J-encoded phenylalanine. Sequences without an unambiguous match to a single V gene segment were excluded from the earlier analysis of 500 to 700 of the donors. In an earlier analysis of 587 of the donors, a V segment was called functional when productive rearrangements were above 56.7%, and segregating when the standard deviation between donors exceeded 5%. A statistical classification framework was built to diagnose cytomegalovirus status from the catalog of TCR beta chain sequences. In a later analysis, V and J genes were assigned by comparing TCR nucleotide sequences against IMGT/GENE-DB human TR gene sequences. In a later analysis, CDR3 sequences and most-parsimonious VDJ recombination scenarios were assigned using the TCRdist pipeline. In a later analysis, each TCR beta chain was defined by its CDR3 amino acid sequence together with its V-gene family, and reads without a unique V-gene family were excluded. To address suspected cross-contamination and a sequencing artifact, a later analysis removed under 600 highly shared, low-generation-probability nucleotide sequences. For each public chain, a later analysis derived a clonal expansion index from normalized ranks of inferred template counts within each repertoire. A later analysis computed generation probabilities with a VDJ recombination model fitted to out-of-frame rearrangements, and checked the results against IGoR. Hypergeometric tests were used in a later analysis to score TCR-TCR, TCR-HLA and TCR-CMV co-occurrence, with a repertoire-size bias correction applied to the TCR pairs. A later analysis estimated false discovery rates by permuting HLA or CMV assignments 20 times. In a later analysis, co-occurring TCRs were grouped using DBSCAN, with TCRdist sequence similarity added in when clustering inside HLA-allele-positive subsets. Repertoires with fewer than 30,000 or more than 120,000 public chains, plus five repertoires with anomalous nucleotide sharing, were excluded from co-occurrence clustering. The source is immuneACCESS, and TCRdb retained only in-frame sequences with V and J called. Part of the clones is not carried over; for the studies checked, unresolved V genes explain less than half of this, and the remainder is unexplained. Clone size and the V and J calls come from that table; the DNA yielded D and trimming. This sample is represented by around 160,000 clones; around 68% of them were singletons. The ten top clones hold roughly 2.7% of the sample.

The cohort consisted of hundreds of healthy bone marrow donors. At the time of sampling, every cohort member was nominally healthy, though immune exposures that went unrecorded were likely present. The donor tested CMV seropositive and was one of the 289 seropositive cohort members. Every donor gave a peripheral blood sample, and the peripheral blood mononuclear cells from that sample were used for TCR beta sequencing. Genomic DNA was extracted from the blood cell samples with the Qiagen DNeasy Blood Extraction Kit. This specimen belongs to a study of cytomegalovirus exposure and HLA in healthy donors (dated by TCRdb to about 2017). As for the study more broadly: An earlier analysis of some 550 of the donors reported about 250 Gb of sequence data and 117 million unique TCR beta sequences from 150 million to 200 million T cells. Roughly 310 gigabases of sequencing data and 78 million or so unique TCR sequences were included in an early release covering over 600 HLA-typed donors. Of the roughly 430 genotyped donors, about 80% fell in the genetic ancestry cluster associated with self-reported Caucasian donors. The study was designed to test whether signatures of past pathogen exposure could be identified by cataloging public T cell receptors. The T cell repertoires of under 700 subjects were profiled by immunosequencing and related to cytomegalovirus serostatus. Besides the first cohort of 550 to 750 subjects, a separate validation cohort made up of roughly 120 different subjects was used. High-throughput TCR immunosequencing, statistical association of individual TCRs with disease status, and machine learning were combined to predict cytomegalovirus infection status. To study patterns of TCR occurrence, a later analysis re-analyzed previously published TCR beta repertoires from more than 550 donors and added high-resolution HLA genotyping. The later analysis used no new phenotypic data to find candidate immune exposures, relying instead on TCR beta sequences and their occurrence across donors. In an earlier analysis of roughly 580 of the donors, high-throughput TCR beta sequencing was used to judge whether each TCR beta V gene segment behaved as functional or pseudogenic. Alongside the repertoire data, information on donor age, sex, ethnicity and CMV serostatus was compiled. In a later genetic analysis, genome-wide SNP genotypes for about 55% of the 666 donors were used, and that subset was treated as a discovery cohort. All discovery cohort repertoires had been generated on a single sequencing platform. HLA typing included class I and class II loci at four-digit resolution. Typing coverage varied by locus: roughly 629-640 donors for A, B, C, DRB1 and DQB1; roughly 520 for DQA1; around 570 for DPA1; fewer than 480 for DPB1. Four or five DR-DQ haplotypes were handled as single units for association and clustering because linkage in the cohort was strong. Among about 410 genotyped donors of the cohort, an average of around 240,000 unique TCR beta nucleotide sequences was sequenced per donor, of which roughly 17% were non-productive. The research as a whole found: The earlier analysis of 587 of the donors excluded roughly 17 rarely observed V segments, including chromosome 9 orphons, because counts were too low. Linkage disequilibrium might explain the correlated functional status among segregating V segments, but an unknown experimental factor could not be ruled out. An association between a missense DCLRE1C variant and V-gene and J-gene trimming of TCR beta chains was found in a later genetic analysis and replicated in an independent cohort. A cluster of highly shared sequence variants was judged likely to represent a technical artifact of the sequencing pipeline. In both the original and validation cohorts, the classifier was reported to diagnose cytomegalovirus status with high specificity and sensitivity. A later analysis found that most CMV-associated TCR beta chains appeared HLA-restricted, with HLA associations seemingly driven largely by CMV exposure. A later analysis found that HLA-associated TCR beta chains were more clonally expanded and had lower generation probabilities than equally common non-associated chains. Most TCR sequences were seen in very few donors, while some public TCRs were found in many individuals. A later analysis associated around 16,000 TCR beta sequences with specific HLA alleles at a false discovery rate of 0.05. It was suggested by the authors that the approach could potentially be generalized to other disease states and immunological phenotypes. A total of some 180 TCR beta chains were listed by the study as associated with cytomegalovirus. In a later genetic analysis, fewer N-insertions in productive TCRs were reported among donors in an Asian-associated ancestry cluster than the roughly 700-donor mean. According to a later analysis, parvovirus B19, influenza, CMV and Epstein-Barr virus appeared linked to several top co-occurrence clusters. The only immune exposure information available for the cohort was CMV serostatus. A further reported finding was that TCR beta sequences accurately predicted the HLA-A and HLA-B alleles for most subjects in the first cohort. Because HLA typing was missing for some donors at each locus, association tests included only the typed subset. In a later analysis, TCR association rates were found to vary across HLA loci, with the most associated TCRs seen for DRB1 alleles and the fewest for HLA-C alleles. The 87-base-pair reads could not distinguish some IMGT-functional V segments, including TRBV6-2 and TRBV6-3, so those segments were excluded. A few of the identified cytomegalovirus-associated TCR beta chains were confirmed in vitro to be specific for cytomegalovirus antigens. In an earlier analysis of around 600 of the donors, most TCR beta V segments were observed in productive rearrangements about 90% or about 30% of the time, broadly matching IMGT annotations. Sequencing depth was assumed to be roughly uniform across donors in the presence/absence analyses, though that assumption may not hold. When HLA alleles, especially DR and DQ, strongly co-occurred, TCR associations were difficult to assign to individual alleles. This cohort had only TCR beta chains sequenced, and the lack of alpha or paired-chain data limited which features could be detected.

Reading from cysteine to phenylalanine, the CDR3 counts 14 amino acids. The retained sequence is limited to the CDR3, 42 bases, with the frame set at the first base. CDR1 and CDR2, per the germline V gene (reference sequence), are LNHDA and SQIVND. This receptor was identified in a woman aged 40 to 49 in good health and CMV-seropositive. The rearranged chain carries TRBV19 and TRBJ1-2, with a tentative D gene TRBD1 over 6 matching bases. Sequencing input: PBMCs. The CDR3 protein: CASNPTGANYGYPF. The DNA sequence reads TGTGCCAGTAACCCGACAGGAGCGAACTATGGCTACCCCTTC.